The clone carrying this T cell receptor beta chain showed up many times. Uncontrolled infection, other autoimmune disease, pregnancy or lactation excluded patients. This sample holds PBMCs from 8 to 10 ml fresh peripheral blood. Trimming removed 4 bases at V and 10 bases at J, with 19 bases between. The CDR3 has 14 residues. Germline assignment: CDR1 SNHLY and CDR2 FYNNEI. These data come from a study of T cells in Graves' hyperthyroidism and ophthalmopathy. TCR beta CDR3 region amplification was performed from RNA transcripts. The HTBI primer set served for first-round RT-PCR of the TCR CDR3. TCRdb passed the multiplex PCR reads through MiXCR, listing each CDR3 protein once. Of hundreds of thousands of distinct CDR3 sequences listed, 16% are singletons.

The sequence was obtained from a woman aged 40 to 50 with Graves' ophthalmopathy. Sequenced: blood. The J gene is TRBJ1-1, the V gene TRBV2, with D maybe TRBD1 (6 bases). Here the CDR3 reads CASSGDIVTLRAFF. CDR3 in DNA: TGTGCCAGCAGTGGGGACATAGTCACGCTTAGAGCTTTCTTT.